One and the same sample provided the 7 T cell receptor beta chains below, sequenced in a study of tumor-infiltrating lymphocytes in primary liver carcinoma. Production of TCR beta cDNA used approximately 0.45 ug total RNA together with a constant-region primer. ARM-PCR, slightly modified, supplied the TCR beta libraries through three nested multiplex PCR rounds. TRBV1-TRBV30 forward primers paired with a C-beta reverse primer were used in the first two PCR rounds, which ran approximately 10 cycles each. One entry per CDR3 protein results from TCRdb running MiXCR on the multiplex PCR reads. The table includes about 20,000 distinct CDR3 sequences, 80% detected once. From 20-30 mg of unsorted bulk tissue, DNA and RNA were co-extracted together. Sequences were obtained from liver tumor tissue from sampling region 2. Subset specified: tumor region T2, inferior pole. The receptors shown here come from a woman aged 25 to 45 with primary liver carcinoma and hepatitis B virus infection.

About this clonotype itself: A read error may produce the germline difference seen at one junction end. The CDR3 DNA reads TGCACCAGCTGCCGAGAATGGGTCCCCCAGAGCTCCTACAATGAGCAGTTCTTC. Translation: CTSCREWVPQSSYNEQFF. The chain has TRBV4-1 and TRBJ2-1, with D hard to call. The CDR3 runs 18 residues. The germline V gene has CDR1 MGHRA and CDR2 YSYEKL.

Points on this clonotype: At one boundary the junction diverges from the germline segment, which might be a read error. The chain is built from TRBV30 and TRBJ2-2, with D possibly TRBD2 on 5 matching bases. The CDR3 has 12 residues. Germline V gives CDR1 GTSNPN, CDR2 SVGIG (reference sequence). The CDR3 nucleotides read TGTGCCTGGAGTGTATTTCCCGGGGAGCTGTTTTTC. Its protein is CAWSVFPGELFF.

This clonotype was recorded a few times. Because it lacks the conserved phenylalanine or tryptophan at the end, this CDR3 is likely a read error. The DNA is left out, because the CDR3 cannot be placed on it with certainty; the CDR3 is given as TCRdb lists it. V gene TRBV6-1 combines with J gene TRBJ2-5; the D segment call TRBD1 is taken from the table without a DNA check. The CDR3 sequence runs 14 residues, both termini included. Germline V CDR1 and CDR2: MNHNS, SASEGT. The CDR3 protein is CASRVGQDRETWYL.

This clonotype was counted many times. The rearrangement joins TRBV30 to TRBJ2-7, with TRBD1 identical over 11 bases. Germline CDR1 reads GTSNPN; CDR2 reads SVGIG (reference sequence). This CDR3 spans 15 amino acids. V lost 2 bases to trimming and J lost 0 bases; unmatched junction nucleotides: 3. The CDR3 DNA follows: TGTGCCTGGAGTTTTGGGACAGGGGGCTCCTACGAGCAGTACTTC. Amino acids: CAWSFGTGGSYEQYF. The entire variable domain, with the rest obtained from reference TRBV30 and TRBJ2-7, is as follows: SQTIHQWPATLVQPVGSPLSLECTVEGTSNPNLYWYRQAAGRGLQLLFYSVGIGQISSEVPQNLSASRPQDRQFILSSKKLLLSDSGFYLCAWSFGTGGSYEQYFGPGTRLTVT.

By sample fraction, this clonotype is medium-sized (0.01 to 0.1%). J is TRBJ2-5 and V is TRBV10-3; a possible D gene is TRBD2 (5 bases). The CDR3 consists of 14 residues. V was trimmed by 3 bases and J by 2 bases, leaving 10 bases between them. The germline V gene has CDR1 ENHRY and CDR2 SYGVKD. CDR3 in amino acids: CAISDGVAQETQYF. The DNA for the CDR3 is TGTGCCATCAGTGACGGGGTCGCACAAGAGACCCAGTACTTC.

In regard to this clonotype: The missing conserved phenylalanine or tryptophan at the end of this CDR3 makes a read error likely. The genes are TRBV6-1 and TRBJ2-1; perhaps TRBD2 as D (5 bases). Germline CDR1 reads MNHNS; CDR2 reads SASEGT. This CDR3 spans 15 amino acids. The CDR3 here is CVSNDGGRDYNEQFL. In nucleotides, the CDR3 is TGTGTCAGCAATGACGGCGGACGGGACTACAATGAGCAGTTCCTC.

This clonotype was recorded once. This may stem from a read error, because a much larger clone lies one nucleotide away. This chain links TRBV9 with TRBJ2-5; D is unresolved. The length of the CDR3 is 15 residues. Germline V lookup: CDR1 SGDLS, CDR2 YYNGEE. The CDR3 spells CAGSVGASHQETQYF. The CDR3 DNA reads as TGTGCCGGCAGCGTAGGCGCATCGCACCAAGAGACCCAGTACTTC.